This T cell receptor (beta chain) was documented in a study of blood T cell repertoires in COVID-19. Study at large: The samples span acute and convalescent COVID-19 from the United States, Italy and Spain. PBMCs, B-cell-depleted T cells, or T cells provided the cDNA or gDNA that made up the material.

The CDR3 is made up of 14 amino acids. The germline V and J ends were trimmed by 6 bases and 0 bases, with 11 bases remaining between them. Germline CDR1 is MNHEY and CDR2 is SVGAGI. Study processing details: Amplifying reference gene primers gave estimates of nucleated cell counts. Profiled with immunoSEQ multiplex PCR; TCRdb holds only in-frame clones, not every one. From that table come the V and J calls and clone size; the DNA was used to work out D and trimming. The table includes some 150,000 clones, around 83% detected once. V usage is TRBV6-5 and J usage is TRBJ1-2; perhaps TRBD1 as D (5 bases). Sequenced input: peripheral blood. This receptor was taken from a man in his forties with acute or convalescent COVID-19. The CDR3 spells CASRPQQANYGYTF. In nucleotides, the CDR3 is TGTGCCAGCAGGCCCCAACAGGCTAACTATGGCTACACCTTC.